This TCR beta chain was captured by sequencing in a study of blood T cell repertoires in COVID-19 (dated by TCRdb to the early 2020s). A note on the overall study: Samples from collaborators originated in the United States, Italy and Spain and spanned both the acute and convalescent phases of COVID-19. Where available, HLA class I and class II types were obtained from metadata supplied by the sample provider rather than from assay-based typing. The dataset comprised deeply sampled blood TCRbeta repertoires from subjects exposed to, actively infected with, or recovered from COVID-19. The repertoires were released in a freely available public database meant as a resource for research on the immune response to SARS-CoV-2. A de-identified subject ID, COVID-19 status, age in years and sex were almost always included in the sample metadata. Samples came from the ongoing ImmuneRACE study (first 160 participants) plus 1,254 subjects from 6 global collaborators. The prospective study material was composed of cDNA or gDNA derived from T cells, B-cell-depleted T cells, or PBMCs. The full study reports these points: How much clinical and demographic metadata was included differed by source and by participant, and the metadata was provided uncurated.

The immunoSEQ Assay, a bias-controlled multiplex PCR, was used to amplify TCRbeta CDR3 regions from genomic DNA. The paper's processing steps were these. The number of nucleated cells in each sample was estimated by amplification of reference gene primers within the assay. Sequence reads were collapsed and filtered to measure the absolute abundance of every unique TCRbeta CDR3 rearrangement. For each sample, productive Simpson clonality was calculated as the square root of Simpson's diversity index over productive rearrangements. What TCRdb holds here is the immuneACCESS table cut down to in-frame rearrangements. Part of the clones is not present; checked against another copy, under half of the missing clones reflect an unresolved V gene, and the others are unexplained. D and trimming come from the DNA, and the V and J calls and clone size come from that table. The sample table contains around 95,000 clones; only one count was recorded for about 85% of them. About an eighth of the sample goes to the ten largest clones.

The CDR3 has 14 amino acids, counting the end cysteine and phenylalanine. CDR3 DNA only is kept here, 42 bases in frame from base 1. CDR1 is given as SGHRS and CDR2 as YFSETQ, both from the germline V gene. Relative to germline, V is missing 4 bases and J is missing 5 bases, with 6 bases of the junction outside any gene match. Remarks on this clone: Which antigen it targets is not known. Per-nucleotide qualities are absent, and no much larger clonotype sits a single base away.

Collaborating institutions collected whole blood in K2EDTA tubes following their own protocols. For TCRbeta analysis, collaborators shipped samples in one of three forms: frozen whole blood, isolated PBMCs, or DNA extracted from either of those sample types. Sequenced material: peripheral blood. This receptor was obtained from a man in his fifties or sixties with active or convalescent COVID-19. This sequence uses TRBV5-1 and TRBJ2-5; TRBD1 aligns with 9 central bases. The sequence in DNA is TGCGCCAGCAGCGTAACAGGGGGCGAGGAGACCCAGTACTTC. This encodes CASSVTGGEETQYF.